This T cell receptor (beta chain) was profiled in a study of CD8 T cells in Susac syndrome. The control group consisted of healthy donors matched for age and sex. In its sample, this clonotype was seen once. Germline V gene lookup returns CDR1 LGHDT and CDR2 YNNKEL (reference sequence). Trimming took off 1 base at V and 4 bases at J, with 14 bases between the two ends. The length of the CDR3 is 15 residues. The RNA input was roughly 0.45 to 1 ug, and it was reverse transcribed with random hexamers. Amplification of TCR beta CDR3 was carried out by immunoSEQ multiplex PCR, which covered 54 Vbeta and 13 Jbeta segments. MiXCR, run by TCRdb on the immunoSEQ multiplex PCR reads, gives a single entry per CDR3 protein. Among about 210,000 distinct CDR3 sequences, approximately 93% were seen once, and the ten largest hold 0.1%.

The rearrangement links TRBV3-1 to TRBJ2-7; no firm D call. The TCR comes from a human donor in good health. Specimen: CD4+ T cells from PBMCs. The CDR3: CASSQALQLTYEQYF. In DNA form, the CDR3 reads TGTGCCAGCAGCCAAGCGTTACAATTGACTTACGAGCAGTACTTC.